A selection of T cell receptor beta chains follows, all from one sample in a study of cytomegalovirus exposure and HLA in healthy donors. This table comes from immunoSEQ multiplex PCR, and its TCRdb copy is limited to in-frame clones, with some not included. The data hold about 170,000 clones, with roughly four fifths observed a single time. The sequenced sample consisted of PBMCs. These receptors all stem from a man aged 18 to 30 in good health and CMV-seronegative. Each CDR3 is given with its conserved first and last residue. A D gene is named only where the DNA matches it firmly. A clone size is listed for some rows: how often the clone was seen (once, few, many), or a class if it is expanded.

CSASTQETQYF,TGCAGTGCTAGTACTCAAGAGACCCAGTACTTC,11,.,TRBJ2-5,TRBV20-1,once
CASSARTETYGYTF,TGTGCCAGCAGCGCCAGAACAGAGACCTATGGCTACACCTTC,14,.,TRBJ1-2,TRBV25-1,.
CASSYNYEQYF,TGTGCCAGCAGTTACAACTACGAGCAGTACTTC,11,.,TRBJ2-7,TRBV6-5,.
CASSPQGTFNTGELFF,TGTGCCAGCAGCCCCCAAGGGACATTCAACACCGGGGAGCTGTTTTTT,16,.,TRBJ2-2,TRBV11-3,.
CASSSSQGLGGYTF,TGTGCCAGCAGCTCGAGTCAGGGGCTGGGTGGCTACACCTTC,14,.,TRBJ1-2,TRBV9,once
CSVTIAGGPFSEQFF,TGCAGCGTTACCATAGCGGGAGGGCCTTTTAGTGAGCAGTTCTTC,15,TRBD2,TRBJ2-1,TRBV29-1,.
CASSPTGMAAGELFF,TGTGCCAGCAGCCCGACAGGGATGGCCGCCGGGGAGCTGTTTTTT,15,TRBD1,TRBJ2-2,TRBV7-9,.
CASSSLALKNIQYF,TGTGCCAGCAGTAGCCTAGCGCTTAAAAACATTCAGTACTTC,14,.,TRBJ2-4,TRBV6-5,.
CASSLDRVYGYTF,TGTGCCAGCAGCTTGGACAGGGTGTATGGCTACACCTTC,13,TRBD1,TRBJ1-2,TRBV7-9,.
CASSWDSREGSYEQYF,TGCGCCAGCAGCTGGGACAGCAGAGAGGGCTCCTACGAGCAGTACTTC,16,TRBD1,TRBJ2-7,TRBV5-1,.
CASGITGTGRGFF,TGTGCTAGTGGAATAACCGGGACAGGGCGTGGTTTCTTT,13,TRBD1,TRBJ1-1,TRBV12-5,.
CASSSGLAGDPDTQYF,TGTGCCAGCAGTTCAGGACTAGCGGGAGACCCAGATACGCAGTATTTT,16,TRBD2,TRBJ2-3,TRBV6-5,.
CASSPQGPQAVEQYF,TGTGCCAGCTCACCACAGGGGCCACAGGCGGTGGAGCAGTACTTC,15,.,TRBJ2-7,TRBV18,once
CASSLTGVPSYEQYF,TGTGCCAGCAGTCTTACAGGGGTGCCCTCCTACGAGCAGTACTTC,15,TRBD1,TRBJ2-7,TRBV7-9,.